This TCR beta chain was found in a study of shared clonotypes between healthy human individuals. Study-wide context: Serving as donors were a couple of women and three men, whose ages spanned 18 to 49. Study findings and constraints: Naive CD4 clonotypes overlapped across several donors at about 5%. Larger estimated richness was generally recorded for naive subsets relative to memory subsets.

In germline, CDR1 is SGHRS, CDR2 YFSETQ. The CDR3 is made up of 13 amino acids. V was cut by 6 bases and J by 4 bases, with 12 bases left in between. Regarding this clone: Its antigen is unidentified.

An even split of each subset's genomic DNA across several immunoSEQ plates was performed. Sequencing used immunoSEQ multiplex PCR; TCRdb keeps in-frame clones, though not all of them. This sample carries roughly 400,000 clones, 90% to 98% of them seen once, and the ten largest clones take approximately 0.3%. The receptor comes from a man aged 25 to 45 in good health. The rearrangement uses TRBV5-1 and TRBJ2-3; D is uncertain. Sequencing was done on a sample of memory CD8+ T cells sorted from blood. The sample's subset: CD45RO+ cells pooled with CCR7-negative TemRA cells. The CDR3 loop reads CASTTEGADTQYF. CDR3 bases: TGCGCCAGCACCACCGAAGGTGCAGATACGCAGTATTTT.